This TCR beta chain stems from a study of T-cell memory formation after mild COVID-19. The wider study: Among the donors, TCR clusters were largely specific to each donor. Study-wide findings and caveats: Whereas later expanders leaned CD4+, clones contracting day 15 to 85 showed a balanced CD4/CD8 makeup. Pre-infection memory already had some responding clones, implying cross-reactive memory joined. CD4+ clones that contracted lay mainly in CM and EM; CD8+ ones lay in EMRA.

MiXCR was run by TCRdb on the 5' RACE reads, yielding one entry per CDR3 protein. This sample has hundreds of thousands of distinct CDR3 sequences; roughly 15% occur once, and the top ten carry approximately 21%. The germline V gene encodes CDR1 SEHNR and CDR2 FQNEAQ (reference sequence). This CDR3 has 20 residues. J gave up 6 bases and V 5 bases, and 19 bases lay outside the gene matches. Concerning this clonotype: Its antigen is not identified.

The sequence was obtained from a man aged 18-30 years who had mild COVID-19 (a few samples of this study predate the infection). Cell type and time point are not known. The V call is TRBV7-9, the J call TRBJ2-1; 13 positions match TRBD2. Sequenced sample: PBMCs or a T cell subset sorted from them (not recorded which). The CDR3 region is CASSPRGTSGEIGIFNEQFF. The CDR3 bases are TGTGCCAGCAGCCCGCGCGGGACTAGCGGGGAAATTGGGATTTTCAATGAGCAGTTCTTC.